Shown below are 32 T cell receptor beta chains from a single sample sequenced in a study of identical twins. TCRdb recomputed calls from the 5' RACE reads with MiXCR, one row per CDR3 protein. In the table there are hundreds of thousands of distinct CDR3 sequences, around 21% of which are singletons. These data also formed part of another study, on T cells expressing NK-cell markers.

Input material: PBMCs. Source of these receptors: a young woman in good health.

The rearrangement links TRBV11-3 to TRBJ2-4, with D maybe TRBD2 (6 bases). The CDR3 runs 17 residues. Trimming left V 3 bases short and J 6 bases short, with 21 bases between. In germline, CDR1 is SGHNT, CDR2 YENEEA. CDR3 sequence: CASSFLRAGLRGNIQYF. The CDR3 bases are TGTGCCAGCAGCTTCCTCCGAGCGGGCCTCAGAGGAAACATTCAGTACTTC.

The chain recombines TRBV29-1 with TRBJ1-1; D not resolved. The CDR3 is 12 amino acids. Germline V gives CDR1 SQVTM, CDR2 ANQGSEA. V gave up 5 bases and J gave up 7 bases, with 14 bases separating them. The CDR3 sequence: CSVLQGPFEAFF. The CDR3 coding sequence is TGCAGCGTTCTACAAGGCCCCTTTGAAGCTTTCTTT. Full variable domain (rest looked up from reference TRBV29-1 and TRBJ1-1): SAVISQKPSRDICQRGTSLTIQCQVDSQVTMMFWYRQQPGQSLTLIATANQGSEATYESGFVIDKFPISRPNLTFSTLTVSNMSPEDSSIYLCSVLQGPFEAFFGQGTRLTVV.

The rearrangement joins TRBV28 to TRBJ1-6, with D perhaps matching TRBD1 (5 bases). Between the trimmed V and J ends, which lost 5 bases and 5 bases, there was a span of 13 bases. The CDR3 runs 15 residues. The germline gives CDR1 MDHEN, CDR2 SYDVKM. The CDR3 is CASSGGRGDNSPLHF. The DNA of the CDR3 is TGTGCCAGCAGTGGGGGTCGGGGGGATAATTCACCCCTCCACTTT.

This clonotype was observed a handful of times. The chain uses TRBV7-8 and TRBJ2-7; D gene ambiguous. Germline V gene lookup returns CDR1 SGHVS and CDR2 FQNEAQ. The CDR3 runs to 12 residues. Trimming cost V 5 bases and J 3 bases, with 8 bases left between them. The CDR3 protein is CASSADFYEQYF. Here the CDR3 DNA reads TGTGCCAGCAGCGCCGACTTCTACGAGCAGTACTTC.

The chain recombines TRBV4-2 with TRBJ2-1; 8 bases line up with TRBD2. The CDR3 extends over 18 amino acids. Germline CDR1 LGHNA, CDR2 YNFKEQ. The ends lost 4 bases at V and 8 bases at J; junction bases unmatched: 19. In nucleotides, the CDR3 is TGTGCCAGCAGCCGAGTTTTACCGGGACTAGGATCTACCTATGAGCAGTTCTTC. Translating gives CASSRVLPGLGSTYEQFF.

This clonotype was counted only a few times. This may arise from a read error, as a much more abundant clone is one base away. This sequence joins TRBV6-5 and TRBJ2-3; TRBD2 agrees at 10 bases. The CDR3 has 16 residues. V shed 0 bases, J shed 3 bases, and the junction held 3 bases outside the gene matches. Looked up from germline, CDR1 is MNHEY and CDR2 is SVGAGI. In DNA, the CDR3 is TGTGCCAGCAGTTACTCTCCAGCGGGGGGGACAGATACGCAGTATTTT. Translating it yields CASSYSPAGGTDTQYF.

The sample holds a few counts of this clonotype. The V call is TRBV12-3 or TRBV12-4, the J call TRBJ1-6; D is possibly TRBD1 (5 bases). With 3 bases removed from V and 8 bases from J, the gap between germline ends came to 11 bases. The CDR3 runs to 14 residues. The CDR3 loop is CASSFRGWDSPLHF. CDR3 coding DNA: TGTGCCAGCAGTTTTAGGGGTTGGGATTCACCCCTCCACTTT.

This clonotype appeared many times. The DNA for the CDR3 is TGTGCCAGCAGCTTGTCCCGGGACAGTTCCTACGAGCAGTACTTC. As protein: CASSLSRDSSYEQYF. V gene TRBV7-2 combines with J gene TRBJ2-7; 7 bases are a match to TRBD1. This CDR3 comprises 15 residues. The germline gives CDR1 SGHTA, CDR2 FQGNSA. V shed 3 bases and J 1 base; nucleotides not matched to a gene: 6.

The genes are TRBV30 and TRBJ2-1; 7 positions match TRBD2. Germline CDR1 and CDR2: GTSNPN and SVGIG (reference sequence). V dropped 6 bases and J dropped 7; count of bases not matched to a gene: 12. This CDR3 has 14 residues. CDR3 nucleotides: TGTGCCTGCTACCTAGGGACTACCTTAAATGAGCAGTTCTTC. The encoded protein is CACYLGTTLNEQFF.

The sample holds many counts of this clonotype. This chain connects TRBV7-9 to TRBJ2-1, with 12 bases aligning to TRBD2. V was pared by 6 bases and J by 7 bases, with 4 bases of the junction left unmatched. The CDR3 contains 14 residues. The V gene's germline CDR1 is SEHNR and CDR2 FQNEAQ (reference sequence). In nucleotides, the CDR3 is TGTGCCAGCAGGACTAGCGGGAGTGGTAATGAGCAGTTCTTC. Its translation: CASRTSGSGNEQFF. Supplemented by reference TRBV7-9 and TRBJ2-1, the full variable domain reads DTGVSQNPRHKITKRGQNVTFRCDPISEHNRLYWYRQTLGQGPEFLTYFQNEAQLEKSRLLSDRFSAERPKGSFSTLEIQRTEQGDSAMYLCASRTSGSGNEQFFGPGTRLTVL.

In the case of this clonotype: This may come from a read error, since a much larger clone is one base off. This rearrangement joins TRBV6-2 or TRBV6-3 to TRBJ2-7; TRBD2 is a possible D gene (5 bases). CDR1 MNHEY and CDR2 SVGEGT come from the germline V gene. The length of the CDR3 is 12 residues. This chain's CDR3 is CAGGADRYKQYF. The CDR3 DNA is TGTGCCGGAGGAGCGGATCGCTACAAGCAGTACTTC.

The chain has TRBV7-6 and TRBJ2-1, with D unresolved. The CDR3 totals 14 residues. V lost 1 base and J lost 9, with 13 bases in between. Germline V gene sequence: CDR1 SGHVS, CDR2 FNYEAQ. The CDR3 spells CASSLGISPGEQFF. Written as DNA, the CDR3 is TGTGCCAGCAGCTTAGGTATTTCGCCGGGTGAGCAGTTCTTC. The whole variable domain, filled in from reference TRBV7-6 and TRBJ2-1, reads GAGVSQSPRYKVTKRGQDVALRCDPISGHVSLYWYRQALGQGPEFLTYFNYEAQQDKSGLPNDRFSAERPEGSISTLTIQRTEQRDSAMYRCASSLGISPGEQFFGPGTRLTVL.

This chain links TRBV6-1 with TRBJ2-7, with TRBD2 identical over 9 bases. CDR3 length: 15 amino acids. J was trimmed by 1 base and V by 6 bases; bases with no gene match: 7. Germline V gene lookup returns CDR1 MNHNS and CDR2 SASEGT. This chain's CDR3 is CASRRGTSGSYEQYF. DNA for the CDR3: TGTGCCAGCAGACGCGGTACTAGCGGGTCCTACGAGCAGTACTTC.

This clonotype appeared a few times. The CDR3 loop reads CASSFPHQGVAAEAFF. In nucleotides, the CDR3 is TGTGCCAGCAGTTTCCCTCACCAGGGTGTCGCGGCTGAAGCTTTCTTT. The chain has TRBV12-3 or TRBV12-4 and TRBJ1-1, with D possibly being TRBD1 (5 bases). The CDR3 is made up of 16 amino acids. Trimming cost V 3 bases and J 6 bases, with 20 bases left between them.

This clonotype was detected a few times. This sequence joins TRBV21-1 and TRBJ1-4. TRBV21-1 corresponds to a pseudogene. CDR3 length equals 12 residues. The chain's CDR3 is CASSDGNEKLFF. The DNA of the CDR3 is TGTGCCAGCAGCGATGGGAATGAAAAACTGTTTTTT.

This clonotype has just a few counts. J is TRBJ2-3 and V is TRBV20-1; TRBD2 is a possible D gene (6 bases). Trimming removed 0 bases from V and 1 base from J, with 11 bases in between. This CDR3 contains 15 residues. Germline CDR1 and CDR2: DFQATT and SNEGSKA (reference sequence). The CDR3 spells CSARDLERGTDTQYF. The DNA of the CDR3 is TGCAGTGCTAGAGATCTAGAGCGGGGCACAGATACGCAGTATTTT.

The chain carries TRBV20-1 and TRBJ2-3; weak D call: TRBD2 (5 bases). The V and J ends lost 2 bases and 3 bases respectively, with 15 bases between them. There are 15 residues in the CDR3. Germline V lookup: CDR1 DFQATT, CDR2 SNEGSKA (reference sequence). The CDR3 protein is CSARSAGWGTDTQYF. CDR3 DNA: TGCAGTGCTAGATCGGCGGGTTGGGGAACAGATACGCAGTATTTT.

In this sample, this clonotype turned up a few times. The J gene is TRBJ2-3, the V gene TRBV10-3; D call uncertain. The V gene's germline CDR1 is ENHRY and CDR2 SYGVKD. The CDR3 covers 12 residues. With 1 base removed from V and 6 bases from J, the gap between germline ends came to 5 bases. This chain's CDR3 is CAISEFLDTQYF. The CDR3 DNA follows: TGTGCCATCAGTGAGTTCTTGGATACGCAGTATTTT.

This clonotype was recorded a few times. The CDR3 DNA reads TGCAGTGCTAGAGCAGGGGAACCCTACAATGAGCAGTTCTTC. Translation gives CSARAGEPYNEQFF. J is TRBJ2-1 and V is TRBV20-1; perhaps TRBD1 as D (6 bases). Germline V gene sequence: CDR1 DFQATT, CDR2 SNEGSKA (reference sequence). Deletions cut 1 base from V and 2 bases from J, with 9 bases between. CDR3 length equals 14 residues.

This clonotype was seen repeatedly, ten times or more. This chain links TRBV20-1 with TRBJ1-2; 7 bases map to TRBD1. The V and J ends lost 2 bases and 5 bases, in that order; junction bases with no gene match: 11. This CDR3 has 15 amino acids. Germline CDR1 is DFQATT and CDR2 is SNEGSKA (reference sequence). For the CDR3, the DNA is TGCAGTGCTAGACACACAGGGGATAAGGGTTATGGCTACACCTTC. Its protein product is CSARHTGDKGYGYTF.

This clonotype was seen a handful of times. The V gene is TRBV25-1, the J gene TRBJ1-2, with 9 positions matching TRBD1. CDR3 length: 10 residues. V shed 10 bases and J 14 bases; nucleotides not matched to a gene: 8. Germline V gene data show CDR1 as MGHDK and CDR2 as SYGVNS. Here the CDR3 reads CATRDRDYTF. The CDR3 region has the DNA TGTGCCACCAGGGACAGGGATTATACCTTC.

This clonotype was observed a handful of times. The genes are TRBV29-1 and TRBJ2-6; no clear D. Looked up from germline, CDR1 is SQVTM and CDR2 is ANQGSEA. With 4 bases removed from V and 2 bases from J, the gap between germline ends came to 6 bases. The CDR3 length is 13 residues. The DNA for the CDR3 is TGCAGCGTTGGAGATACTGGGGCCAACGTCCTGACTTTC. Residues: CSVGDTGANVLTF.

This clonotype was observed a handful of times. The chain carries TRBV6-2 or TRBV6-3 and TRBJ1-2; TRBD1 might be the D (5 bases). Germline V gene lookup returns CDR1 MNHEY and CDR2 SVGEGT. The CDR3 runs to 14 residues. The V end lost 8 bases, the J end lost 7 bases, and 20 bases lay between the germline ends. CDR3: CASSPSGLVGGYTF. CDR3 nucleotide sequence: TGTGCCAGCTCCCCCTCGGGGCTAGTCGGTGGCTACACCTTC.

This clonotype turned up a few times. The chain uses TRBV30 and TRBJ2-7, with D maybe TRBD2 (6 bases). The CDR3 sequence is 13 residues long. From germline, CDR1 is GTSNPN and CDR2 SVGIG (reference sequence). With 0 bases removed from V and 7 bases from J, the gap between germline ends came to 13 bases. The CDR3 region has the DNA TGTGCCTGGAGTGTGGGACTGACGGATGAGCAGTACTTC. This codes for CAWSVGLTDEQYF.

This clonotype was observed a few times. This chain links TRBV6-5 with TRBJ1-6; no definite D call. V lost 0 bases to trimming and J lost 8 bases, with 8 bases between them. The CDR3 consists of 14 residues. The germline CDR1 and CDR2 sequences are MNHEY and SVGAGI. CDR3 sequence: CASSYSEAYSPLHF. In DNA, the CDR3 is TGTGCCAGCAGTTACTCCGAGGCCTATTCACCCCTCCACTTT.

V and J are TRBV6-2 or TRBV6-3 and TRBJ2-1; 7 bases are shared with TRBD1. The CDR3 covers 14 residues. Germline lookup yields CDR1 MNHEY and CDR2 SVGEGT. Trimming at V came to 5 bases and at J to 3 bases, leaving 4 bases not matched to a gene. This chain's CDR3 is CASSTGTDYNEQFF. Here the CDR3 DNA reads TGTGCCAGCAGTACCGGGACAGACTACAATGAGCAGTTCTTC.

Only a few counts were recorded for this clonotype. The chain is built from TRBV10-3 and TRBJ1-1; the D gene is possibly TRBD1 (5 bases). This CDR3 region has 14 residues. Germline CDR1 is ENHRY and CDR2 is SYGVKD. V lost 2 bases and J lost 1, with 8 bases in between. The CDR3 region is CAISEGRGNTEAFF. CDR3 coding DNA: TGTGCCATCAGTGAGGGAAGGGGGAACACTGAAGCTTTCTTT.

This clonotype has a handful of counts. The gene calls are TRBV15 and TRBJ1-3; D gene uncertain. Germline V gene lookup returns CDR1 LNHNV and CDR2 YYDKDF (reference sequence). This CDR3 is built from 12 residues. V lost 2 bases and J 3 bases, leaving 2 bases between the germline ends. The CDR3 protein is CATSRFGNTIYF. The CDR3 nucleotides read TGTGCCACCAGCAGATTTGGAAACACCATATATTTT.

The genes are TRBV12-3 or TRBV12-4 and TRBJ2-1, with TRBD2 matching 7 bases. The J segment lost 4 bases and the V segment lost 6 bases, leaving 9 bases of the junction unmatched. The CDR3 runs 15 residues. The CDR3 protein is CASRRQASGYNEQFF. The CDR3 coding sequence is TGTGCCAGCAGGCGTCAGGCTAGCGGATACAATGAGCAGTTCTTC.

This clonotype came up a few times. The rearrangement joins TRBV5-6 to TRBJ2-1; the D gene is possibly TRBD2 (6 bases). The length of the CDR3 is 16 residues. V dropped 3 bases and J dropped 9 bases, with 22 bases sitting between them. Germline V gene data show CDR1 as SGHDT and CDR2 as YYEEEE. CDR3 loop: CASSSQLEGFGSEQFF. The CDR3 nucleotides are TGTGCCAGCAGCTCCCAACTGGAGGGGTTCGGCAGTGAGCAGTTCTTC.

This sequence joins TRBV7-2 and TRBJ2-1, with TRBD2 identical over 11 bases. Germline-derived CDR1 and CDR2 are SGHTA and FQGNSA. The CDR3 has 15 residues. The trim removed 5 bases at V and 5 bases at J, leaving 5 bases unmatched. CDR3 sequence reads: CASSPRLAGHNEQFF. In nucleotides, the CDR3 is TGTGCCAGCAGCCCCAGACTAGCGGGGCACAATGAGCAGTTCTTC. Variable domain in full (rest from reference TRBV7-2 and TRBJ2-1): GAGVSQSPSNKVTEKGKDVELRCDPISGHTALYWYRQSLGQGLEFLIYFQGNSAPDKSGLPSDRFSAERTGGSVSTLTIQRTQQEDSAVYLCASSPRLAGHNEQFFGPGTRLTVL.

The chain combines TRBV13 with TRBJ2-7, with D perhaps given as TRBD1 or TRBD2 (5 bases each). Looked up from germline, CDR1 is PRHDT and CDR2 is FYEKMQ (reference sequence). The CDR3 is 14 amino acids. The V end was cut by 6 bases, the J end by 3 bases, with 15 bases between. The CDR3 here is CASSGTSEDYEQYF. CDR3 in DNA: TGTGCCAGCAGTGGGACGTCGGAAGACTACGAGCAGTACTTC. Full variable domain (outside the CDR3, taken from reference TRBV13 and TRBJ2-7): AAGVIQSPRHLIKEKRETATLKCYPIPRHDTVYWYQQGPGQDPQFLISFYEKMQSDKGSIPDRFSAQQFSDYHSELNMSSLELGDSALYFCASSGTSEDYEQYFGPGTRLTVT.